This T cell receptor beta chain was profiled in a study of blood T cell repertoires in COVID-19. Seattle patients were enrolled during active infection and followed longitudinally. The CDR3 loop spans 12 amino acids. Germline V CDR1 and CDR2: SNHLY, FYNNEI. V lost 6 bases, J lost 3 bases, and 2 bases stayed unmatched. Generated by immunoSEQ multiplex PCR, the TCRdb table keeps only in-frame clones and is missing some. This sample yields about 170,000 clones, of which under 95% are seen a single time; about 5.3% belongs to the top ten. The specimen sequenced was peripheral blood. The clonotype originates from a man between 18 and 35 years old with COVID-19, enrolled during active disease. This chain joins TRBV2 and TRBJ2-7, with TRBD1 matching over 7 bases. This CDR3 reads CASRTGSYEQYF. CDR3 nucleotides: TGTGCCAGCAGGACAGGGAGCTACGAGCAGTACTTC.